This section outlines one T cell receptor beta chain sequence together with its context. These data come from a study of blood T cell repertoires in COVID-19. Looking at the study overall: COVID-19 samples from acute and convalescent phases originated in the United States, Italy and Spain. T cells, B-cell-depleted T cells, or PBMCs supplied cDNA or gDNA.

Profiling relied on immunoSEQ multiplex PCR, and the TCRdb table lists in-frame clones only, not all of them. The repertoire consists of about 270,000 clones, with approximately 85% occurring once and the leading ten covering roughly 11%. The CDR3 runs 14 residues. V lost 4 bases to trimming and J lost 5 bases, with 16 bases between them. CDR1 and CDR2 (germline): SGHRS, YFSETQ. The sequenced material came from peripheral blood. This sequence joins TRBV5-1 and TRBJ2-7, with D tentatively TRBD2 (5 bases). The source is a woman in her seventies with acute or convalescent COVID-19. DNA for the CDR3: TGCGCCAGCAGCGTGGGCGGAAGGGAGCACGAGCAGTACTTC. Translating gives CASSVGGREHEQYF.